Following are 23 T cell receptor beta chains from one sample sequenced in a study of T cell responses to AZD1222 COVID-19 vaccine. Repertoires were generated with immunoSEQ multiplex PCR, while TCRdb's copy carries only in-frame clones and drops some. The top ten hold 15% of the sample, which has 100,000 to 120,000 clones, about 87% seen once. The sequences come from peripheral blood, collected 28 days after the second AZD1222 dose. These receptors all stem from an adult who received the AZD1222 COVID-19 vaccine.

The chain recombines TRBV2 with TRBJ1-4, with D possibly being TRBD1 (5 bases). The CDR3 length is 13 residues. V was trimmed by 6 bases and J by 8 bases, leaving 13 bases between them. In germline, CDR1 is SNHLY, CDR2 FYNNEI. CDR3 loop: CASRGLRGEKLFF. DNA for the CDR3: TGTGCCAGCAGGGGACTCCGCGGGGAAAAACTGTTTTTT.

This clone was detected a few times. The genes are TRBV28 and TRBJ1-5; D is undetermined. Deletions cut 5 bases from V and 3 bases from J, with 2 bases between. Germline loops: CDR1 MDHEN, CDR2 SYDVKM. This CDR3 is 11 amino acids long. CDR3 residues: CASSLNQPQHF. CDR3 sequence (DNA): TGTGCCAGCAGTCTCAATCAGCCCCAGCATTTT.

The rearrangement uses TRBV7-2 and TRBJ2-7; D call uncertain. The V gene lost 1 base and the J gene lost 4 bases, with 14 bases spanning the gap. Germline-derived CDR1 and CDR2 are SGHTA and FQGNSA. CDR3 length equals 15 residues. The CDR3 region is CASSLGWSARYEQYF. CDR3 DNA sequence: TGTGCCAGCAGCTTAGGGTGGTCGGCCAGATACGAGCAGTACTTC.

The chain has TRBV14 and TRBJ1-1; no firm D call. V was cut by 4 bases and J by 3 bases, with 12 bases left in between. CDR1 is SGHDN and CDR2 is FVKESK in the germline V gene. The CDR3 runs 14 residues. Here the CDR3 DNA reads TGTGCCAGCAGCCTCGTAGGGTTTGACACTGAAGCTTTCTTT. Its translation is CASSLVGFDTEAFF.

The V call is TRBV6-5, the J call TRBJ2-7; 11 bases line up with TRBD1. The germline CDR1 and CDR2 sequences are MNHEY and SVGAGI. This CDR3 contains 16 residues. Trimming cost V 2 bases and J 2 bases; bases outside gene matches: 5. CDR3 bases: TGTGCCAGCAGTTACCAGGGGACAGGGGGTACCTACGAGCAGTACTTC. Its protein product is CASSYQGTGGTYEQYF.

This clone was counted a single time. The chain uses TRBV28 and TRBJ2-7, with 8 bases fitting TRBD2. The germline gives CDR1 MDHEN, CDR2 SYDVKM. The trim removed 6 bases at V and 3 bases at J, leaving 13 bases unmatched. The CDR3 sequence is 16 residues long. In DNA form, the CDR3 reads TGTGCCAGCAGGGGTAGCGGGATAAGGGACTACTACGAGCAGTACTTC. This gives the protein CASRGSGIRDYYEQYF.

The chain joins TRBV5-1 to TRBJ2-7, with D possibly matching TRBD1 (6 bases). From germline, CDR1 is SGHRS and CDR2 YFSETQ. Trimming stripped 0 bases from V and 3 bases from J, with 22 bases between. CDR3 size: 18 residues. Written as DNA, the CDR3 is TGCGCCAGCAGCTTGGGAGGACGTCAGTCACCAGGGGACTACGAGCAGTACTTC. Protein product: CASSLGGRQSPGDYEQYF.

This clone is judged large. This chain connects TRBV15 to TRBJ2-1, with a weak D call TRBD1 (6 bases). The CDR3 loop spans 15 amino acids. Germline loops: CDR1 LNHNV, CDR2 YYDKDF (reference sequence). V was pared by 5 bases and J by 1 base, with 12 bases between. The CDR3 reads CATSGGRGSYNEQFF. The CDR3 bases are TGTGCCACCAGCGGGGGCAGGGGTTCCTACAATGAGCAGTTCTTC.

The chain couples TRBV6-1 to TRBJ1-5; D call uncertain. This CDR3 has 13 residues. Germline-derived CDR1 and CDR2 are MNHNS and SASEGT. Between the trimmed V and J ends, which lost 2 bases and 6 bases, there was a span of 8 bases. The CDR3 bases are TGTGCCAGCAGTGAACTCGGCGGTCAGCCCCAGCATTTT. Amino acids: CASSELGGQPQHF.

This chain links TRBV6-5 with TRBJ1-1; no definite D call. The germline V gene has CDR1 MNHEY and CDR2 SVGAGI. Trimming shortened V by 7 bases and J by 3 bases, and 6 bases separated the two germline ends. The CDR3 contains 11 residues. The CDR3 loop reads CASKQYTEAFF. The DNA of the CDR3 is TGTGCCAGCAAACAGTACACTGAAGCTTTCTTT.

The chain couples TRBV4-2 to TRBJ1-1; TRBD1 aligns across 7 bases. The J segment lost 4 bases and the V segment lost 1 base, leaving 3 bases of the junction unmatched. The V gene's germline CDR1 is LGHNA and CDR2 YNFKEQ. CDR3 length: 14 residues. The CDR3: CASSQARGRTEAFF. DNA for the CDR3: TGTGCCAGCAGCCAAGCAAGGGGGCGCACTGAAGCTTTCTTT.

The chain combines TRBV27 with TRBJ2-2, with 10 nucleotides matching TRBD1. The V gene end was trimmed by 2 bases and the J gene end by 2 bases; junction bases not matched to a gene: 2. CDR1 is MNHEY and CDR2 is SMNVEV in the germline V gene (reference sequence). The CDR3 has 16 residues. The CDR3 sequence: CASSLGTGDNTGELFF. CDR3 DNA sequence: TGTGCCAGCAGTTTAGGGACAGGGGATAACACCGGGGAGCTGTTTTTT.

This clone was observed once. DNA of the CDR3: TGTGCCAGCAGCAGGTACGGGACAGGGGGGATCAATCAGCCCCAGCATTTT. This encodes CASSRYGTGGINQPQHF. The V call is TRBV21-1, the J call TRBJ1-5; the table's D call TRBD1 went unverified against the DNA. TRBV21-1 is labeled a pseudogene. CDR3 length: 17 residues.

The gene calls are TRBV29-1 and TRBJ1-2, with D maybe TRBD1 (6 bases). The CDR3 sequence is 14 residues long. The V gene's germline CDR1 is SQVTM and CDR2 ANQGSEA. V lost 4 bases to trimming and J lost 5 bases, with 17 bases between them. The CDR3 DNA sequence: TGCAGCGTTGTTGTAGGGGGTGCGTTTTATGGCTACACCTTC. Amino acid sequence: CSVVVGGAFYGYTF.

V is TRBV29-1 and J is TRBJ1-1; D is possibly TRBD1 (5 bases). Trimming removed 6 bases at V and 4 bases at J, with 12 bases between. Per germline, CDR1 SQVTM and CDR2 ANQGSEA. This CDR3 region has 12 residues. The CDR3 nucleotides read TGCAGCGTAGGGGACGAGGGCACTGAAGCTTTCTTT. This translates into CSVGDEGTEAFF.

The chain combines TRBV6-5 with TRBJ2-2, with D possibly matching TRBD1 (6 bases). The CDR3 is 15 amino acids. V lost 2 bases and J 4 bases, leaving 11 bases between the germline ends. Germline-derived CDR1 and CDR2 are MNHEY and SVGAGI. CDR3 region: CASSYQPQGTGELFF. CDR3 bases: TGTGCCAGCAGTTACCAGCCACAGGGCACCGGGGAGCTGTTTTTT.

This clone was detected once. This chain uses TRBV14 with TRBJ1-2; D is unclear. The ends were cut back, 4 bases at V and 6 bases at J, with 12 bases in the middle. Germline V CDR1 and CDR2: SGHDN, FVKESK. The CDR3 loop spans 13 amino acids. CDR3 residues: CASSLWTADGYTF. The CDR3 DNA sequence: TGTGCCAGCAGCCTTTGGACGGCTGATGGCTACACCTTC.

The chain couples TRBV4-1 to TRBJ2-3; possible D gene TRBD1, 5 bases. Trimming left V 5 bases short and J 4 bases short, with 13 bases between. Germline V CDR1 and CDR2: MGHRA, YSYEKL. This CDR3 comprises 14 residues. The CDR3 DNA is TGCGCCAGCAGCTTCAGGACACTCCCAGATACGCAGTATTTT. It encodes CASSFRTLPDTQYF.

This clone was recorded once. The V and J genes are TRBV11-3 and TRBJ2-7; a possible D gene is TRBD1 (5 bases). The V end was cut by 5 bases, the J end by 6 bases, with 14 bases between. This CDR3 region has 13 residues. Germline CDR1 and CDR2: SGHNT and YENEEA. Here the CDR3 DNA reads TGTGCCAGCAGCGGTTCTATCAGGGCCGAGCAGTACTTC. Its protein is CASSGSIRAEQYF.

This chain joins TRBV6-6 and TRBJ1-1; D is possibly TRBD1 (5 bases). This CDR3 is 14 amino acids long. Trimming left V 5 bases short and J 2 bases short, with 12 bases between. Germline V gene sequence: CDR1 MNHNY, CDR2 SVGAGI (reference sequence). In DNA, the CDR3 is TGTGCCAGCAGTACACTTGGACAAAACACTGAAGCTTTCTTT. Its translation is CASSTLGQNTEAFF.

The J gene is TRBJ2-5, the V gene TRBV19, with 9 bases matching TRBD1. The germline V gene encodes CDR1 LNHDA and CDR2 SQIVND (reference sequence). After removal of 4 bases from V and 4 bases from J, the junction contained 7 bases not matched to a gene. The length of the CDR3 is 15 residues. CDR3: CASSNSQGAGETQYF. DNA of the CDR3: TGTGCCAGTAGTAACTCACAGGGGGCAGGAGAGACCCAGTACTTC. Full variable domain (remainder filled in from reference TRBV19 and TRBJ2-5): DGGITQSPKYLFRKEGQNVTLSCEQNLNHDAMYWYRQDPGQGLRLIYYSQIVNDFQKGDIAEGYSVSREKKESFPLTVTSAQKNPTAFYLCASSNSQGAGETQYFGPGTRLLVL.

A few counts support this clone. The chain uses TRBV15 and TRBJ1-2; the D gene is possibly TRBD1 (6 bases). The CDR3 is 15 amino acids. Trimming took 9 bases from V and 8 from J, leaving 25 bases between them. Germline V gives CDR1 LNHNV, CDR2 YYDKDF (reference sequence). The CDR3 loop reads CATRSGGAGVGGYTF. CDR3 nucleotide sequence: TGTGCCACAAGGTCCGGGGGCGCAGGGGTAGGAGGCTACACCTTC.

The V gene is TRBV19, the J gene TRBJ1-5; D may be TRBD1 (5 bases). Deletions cut 0 bases from V and 4 bases from J, with 10 bases between. The length of the CDR3 is 15 residues. CDR1 is LNHDA, CDR2 SQIVND, per germline (reference sequence). The CDR3 region has the DNA TGTGCCAGTAGTATAGAGGGGACCTTAAATCAGCCCCAGCATTTT. It codes for CASSIEGTLNQPQHF.